Sequencing of this TCR beta chain was carried out in a study of human T cells and chemical hapten exposure. Across the study: The study sensitized with 2% DPC on a roughly 2 cm by roughly 2 cm patch of upper inner arm skin.

Turning to this clonotype: Its specificity is not known.

A single record per CDR3 protein comes from TCRdb applying MiXCR to the RACE reads. Of 150,000 to 200,000 distinct CDR3 sequences in the sample, around 20% were seen once. The CDR3 length is 16 residues. The germline V gene encodes CDR1 MDHEN and CDR2 SYDVKM. Losses at the gene ends were 3 bases for V and 5 bases for J; bases not matched to a gene: 5. The time point is: patch test 1, 2 weeks after DPC sensitization. Specified treatment: therapeutic diphenylcyclopropenone sensitization with weekly scalp DPC. General study results and limits: Expanded TCRs created a significantly greater count of big CDR3 similarity clusters than controls did.

V is TRBV28 and J is TRBJ2-1; the match to TRBD2 covers 12 bases. Sequences were derived from whole blood, sampled in connection with sensitization to the hapten diphenylcyclopropenone (DPC). This receptor was identified in a woman in her fifties or sixties with alopecia areata. Some clones in this sample may be carry-over from other donors' samples. The chain's CDR3 is CASSFWTSGAHNEQFF. CDR3 coding DNA: TGTGCCAGCAGTTTTTGGACTAGCGGGGCCCACAATGAGCAGTTCTTC.